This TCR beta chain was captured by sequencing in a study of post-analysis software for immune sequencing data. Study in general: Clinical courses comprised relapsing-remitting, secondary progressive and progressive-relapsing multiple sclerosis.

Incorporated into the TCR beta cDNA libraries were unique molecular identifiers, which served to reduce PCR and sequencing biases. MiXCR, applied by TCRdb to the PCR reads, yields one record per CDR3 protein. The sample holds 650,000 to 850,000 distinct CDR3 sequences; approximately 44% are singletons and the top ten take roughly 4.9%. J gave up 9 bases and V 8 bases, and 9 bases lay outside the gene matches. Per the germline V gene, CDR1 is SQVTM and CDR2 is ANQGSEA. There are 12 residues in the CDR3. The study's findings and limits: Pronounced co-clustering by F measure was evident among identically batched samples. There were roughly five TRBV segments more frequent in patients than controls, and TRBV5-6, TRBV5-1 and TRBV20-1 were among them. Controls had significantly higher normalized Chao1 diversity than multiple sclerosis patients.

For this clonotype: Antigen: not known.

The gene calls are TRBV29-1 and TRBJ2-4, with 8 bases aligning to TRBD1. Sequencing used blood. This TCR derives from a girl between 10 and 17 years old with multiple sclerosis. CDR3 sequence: CSPTDRAGIQYF. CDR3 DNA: TGCAGCCCCACGGACAGGGCGGGCATTCAGTACTTC.